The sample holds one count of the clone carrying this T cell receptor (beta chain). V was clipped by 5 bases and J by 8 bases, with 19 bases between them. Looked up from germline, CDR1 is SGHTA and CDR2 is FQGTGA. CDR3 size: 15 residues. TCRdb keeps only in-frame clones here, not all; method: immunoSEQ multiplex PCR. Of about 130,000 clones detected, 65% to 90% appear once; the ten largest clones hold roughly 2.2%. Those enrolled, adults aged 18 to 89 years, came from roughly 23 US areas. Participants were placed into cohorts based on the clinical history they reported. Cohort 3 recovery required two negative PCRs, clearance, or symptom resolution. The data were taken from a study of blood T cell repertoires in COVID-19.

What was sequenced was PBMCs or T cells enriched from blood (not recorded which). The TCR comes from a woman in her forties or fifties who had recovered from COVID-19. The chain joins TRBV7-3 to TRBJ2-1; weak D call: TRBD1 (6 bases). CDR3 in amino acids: CASSLQGSFVYEQFF. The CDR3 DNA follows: TGTGCCAGCAGCCTACAGGGAAGTTTCGTTTATGAGCAGTTCTTC. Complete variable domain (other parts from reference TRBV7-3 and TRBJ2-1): GAGVSQTPSNKVTEKGKYVELRCDPISGHTALYWYRQSLGQGPEFLIYFQGTGAADDSGLPNDRFFAVRPEGSVSTLKIQRTERGDSAVYLCASSLQGSFVYEQFFGPGTRLTVL.